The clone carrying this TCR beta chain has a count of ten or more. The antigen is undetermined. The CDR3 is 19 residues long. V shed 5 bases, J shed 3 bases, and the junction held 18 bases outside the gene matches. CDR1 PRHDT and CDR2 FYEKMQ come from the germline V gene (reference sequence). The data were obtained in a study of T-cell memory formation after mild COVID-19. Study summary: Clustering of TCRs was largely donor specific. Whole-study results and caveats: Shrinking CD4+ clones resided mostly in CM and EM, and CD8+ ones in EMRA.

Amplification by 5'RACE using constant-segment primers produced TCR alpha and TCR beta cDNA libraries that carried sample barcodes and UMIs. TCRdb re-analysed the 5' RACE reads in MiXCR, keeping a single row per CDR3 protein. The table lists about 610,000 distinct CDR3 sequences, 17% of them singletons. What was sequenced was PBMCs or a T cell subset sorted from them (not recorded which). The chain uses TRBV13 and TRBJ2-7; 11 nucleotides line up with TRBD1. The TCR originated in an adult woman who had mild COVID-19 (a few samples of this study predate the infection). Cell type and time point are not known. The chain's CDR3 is CASSPSRTGGLSKSYEQYF. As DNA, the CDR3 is TGTGCCAGCAGCCCCAGTAGGACAGGGGGCTTATCGAAAAGCTACGAGCAGTACTTC.